Sequencing of this T cell receptor beta chain was carried out in a study of cytomegalovirus exposure and HLA in healthy donors. On this clone: As yet, its antigen is unknown.

Deletions cut 3 bases from V and 0 bases from J, with 11 bases between. This CDR3 is built from 15 residues. Germline V gene lookup returns CDR1 LNHDA and CDR2 SQIVND (reference sequence). General observations from the study: Accurate predictions that matched the HLA-A and HLA-B alleles of most subjects were reportedly made from TCR beta sequences. Researchers reported from a later analysis that most CMV-associated TCR beta chains appeared HLA-restricted.

PCR employed 60 Vbeta and 13 Jbeta primers. The data were produced by immunoSEQ multiplex PCR, yet TCRdb's version contains in-frame clones alone and is incomplete. Its listing shows about 140,000 clones. J is TRBJ1-2 and V is TRBV19; D remains unclear. This receptor was identified in a man between 35 and 55 years old in good health and CMV-seronegative. Specimen: PBMCs. CDR3 coding DNA: TGTGCCAGTAGTATCTGGCAGGCAGCTAACTATGGCTACACCTTC. Residues: CASSIWQAANYGYTF.